This T cell receptor beta chain was found in a study of blood T cell repertoires in COVID-19. On the study more broadly: Collection of acute and convalescent COVID-19 samples took place in the United States, Italy and Spain. Nucleic acid was either cDNA or gDNA, and it came from T cells, B-cell-depleted T cells, or PBMCs.

Trimming left V 2 bases short and J 5 bases short, with 12 bases between. The CDR3 has 14 residues. CDR1 is SGHAT and CDR2 is FQNNGV in the germline V gene. Study processing details: Quantification of nucleated cells was approximated via reference gene primer amplification. The table came from immunoSEQ multiplex PCR; TCRdb's copy has only in-frame clones and leaves some out. V, J and clone size are those of that table, while D and trimming were read from the DNA. The sample lists under 150,000 clones; about 91% were seen once. Material: peripheral blood. The clonotype comes from a human donor in a cohort sampled during active COVID-19. V is TRBV11-2 and J is TRBJ1-1, with a weak D call TRBD1 (6 bases). The DNA for the CDR3 is TGTGCCAGCAGCTTATGGGGGCAGGGGACTGAAGCTTTCTTT. Amino acid sequence: CASSLWGQGTEAFF.